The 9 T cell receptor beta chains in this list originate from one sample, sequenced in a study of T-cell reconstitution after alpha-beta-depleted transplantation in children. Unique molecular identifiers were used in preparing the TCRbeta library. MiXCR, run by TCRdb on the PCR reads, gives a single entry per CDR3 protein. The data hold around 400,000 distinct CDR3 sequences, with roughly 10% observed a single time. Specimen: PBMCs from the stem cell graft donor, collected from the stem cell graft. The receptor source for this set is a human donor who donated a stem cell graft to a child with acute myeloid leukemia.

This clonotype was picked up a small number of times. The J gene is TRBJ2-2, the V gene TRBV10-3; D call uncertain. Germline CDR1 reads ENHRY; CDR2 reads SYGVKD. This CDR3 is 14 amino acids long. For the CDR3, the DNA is TGTGCATGTAACCAGCATCCGGACACCGGGGAGCTGTTTTTT. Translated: CACNQHPDTGELFF.

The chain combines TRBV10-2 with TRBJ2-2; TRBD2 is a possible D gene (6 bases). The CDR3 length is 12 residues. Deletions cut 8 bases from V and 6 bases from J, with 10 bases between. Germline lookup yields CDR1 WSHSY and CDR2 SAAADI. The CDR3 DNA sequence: TGCGCCAGCGGAACGGGGGCCGGGGAGCTGTTTTTT. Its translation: CASGTGAGELFF.

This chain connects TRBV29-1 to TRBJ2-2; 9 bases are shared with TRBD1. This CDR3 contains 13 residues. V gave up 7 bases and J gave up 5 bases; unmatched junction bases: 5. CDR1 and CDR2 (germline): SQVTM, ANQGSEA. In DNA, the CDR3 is TGCAGCGGGACAGGGGATGAAACCGGGGAGCTGTTTTTT. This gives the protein CSGTGDETGELFF.

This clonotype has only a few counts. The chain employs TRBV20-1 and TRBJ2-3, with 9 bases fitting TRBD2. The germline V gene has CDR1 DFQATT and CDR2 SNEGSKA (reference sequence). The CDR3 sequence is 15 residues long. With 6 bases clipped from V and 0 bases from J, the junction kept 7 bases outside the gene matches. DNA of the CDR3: TGCAGTGCCCGCTCAACTAGCGGGAGCACAGATACGCAGTATTTT. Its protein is CSARSTSGSTDTQYF.

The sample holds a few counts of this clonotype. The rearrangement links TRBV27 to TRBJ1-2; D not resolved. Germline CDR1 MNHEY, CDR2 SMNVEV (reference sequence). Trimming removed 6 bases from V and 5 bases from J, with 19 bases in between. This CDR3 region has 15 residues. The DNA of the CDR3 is TGTGCCAGCAGCCTATACGGGCTCAGTTCTTATGGCTACACCTTC. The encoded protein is CASSLYGLSSYGYTF.

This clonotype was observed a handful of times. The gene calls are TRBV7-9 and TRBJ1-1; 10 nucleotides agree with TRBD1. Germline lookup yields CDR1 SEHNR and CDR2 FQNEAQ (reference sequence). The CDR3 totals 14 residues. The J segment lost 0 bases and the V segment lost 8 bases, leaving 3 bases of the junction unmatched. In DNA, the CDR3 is TGTGCCAGCCGACAGGGGGCTGTGAACACTGAAGCTTTCTTT. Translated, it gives CASRQGAVNTEAFF. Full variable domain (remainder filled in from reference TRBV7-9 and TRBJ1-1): DTGVSQNPRHKITKRGQNVTFRCDPISEHNRLYWYRQTLGQGPEFLTYFQNEAQLEKSRLLSDRFSAERPKGSFSTLEIQRTEQGDSAMYLCASRQGAVNTEAFFGQGTRLTVV.

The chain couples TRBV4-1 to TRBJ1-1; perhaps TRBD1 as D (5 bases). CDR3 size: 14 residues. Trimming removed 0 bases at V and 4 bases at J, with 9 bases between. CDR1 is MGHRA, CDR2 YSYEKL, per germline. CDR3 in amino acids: CASSQDGGGTEAFF. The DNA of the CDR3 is TGCGCCAGCAGCCAAGATGGCGGGGGCACTGAAGCTTTCTTT.

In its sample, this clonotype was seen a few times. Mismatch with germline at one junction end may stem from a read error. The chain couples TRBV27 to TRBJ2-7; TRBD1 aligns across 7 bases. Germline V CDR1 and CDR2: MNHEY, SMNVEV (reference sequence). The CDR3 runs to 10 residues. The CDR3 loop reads CASSTRTGPF. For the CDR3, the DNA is TGTGCCAGCAGTACGAGGACAGGACCCTTC.

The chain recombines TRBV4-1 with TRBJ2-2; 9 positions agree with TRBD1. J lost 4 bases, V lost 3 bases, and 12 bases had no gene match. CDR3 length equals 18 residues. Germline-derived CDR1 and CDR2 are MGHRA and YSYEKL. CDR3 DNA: TGCGCCAGCAGCCATCCCTCCAGGACAGGGGTGGGCACCGGGGAGCTGTTTTTT. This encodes CASSHPSRTGVGTGELFF.